A single sample is the source of the 9 T cell receptor beta chains below, sequenced in a study of cytomegalovirus exposure and HLA in healthy donors. Primers: 60 Vbeta forward and 13 Jbeta reverse. Using immunoSEQ multiplex PCR, the repertoire was profiled, and TCRdb retains in-frame clones only, with some absent. The table lists fewer than 200,000 clones, more than 80% of them singletons. Sequencing input: PBMCs. These receptors were collected from a young woman in good health and CMV-seronegative.

CDR3 nucleotide sequence: TGCGCCAGCAGCTTGGGTGGTCAGGCCGGGGAGCTGTTTTTT. This sequence encodes CASSLGGQAGELFF. This chain links TRBV5-1 with TRBJ2-2; D call uncertain. Germline CDR1 and CDR2: SGHRS and YFSETQ. This CDR3 spans 14 amino acids. Trimming took off 0 bases at V and 6 bases at J, with 9 bases between the two ends.

The chain combines TRBV5-6 with TRBJ2-4; 11 bases are a match to TRBD1. CDR1 is SGHDT, CDR2 YYEEEE, per germline. Losses at the gene ends were 4 bases for V and 7 bases for J; bases not matched to a gene: 10. The CDR3 totals 16 residues. CDR3: CASSNGQGAPVNIQYF. The CDR3 DNA sequence: TGTGCCAGCAGCAATGGACAGGGGGCGCCGGTGAACATTCAGTACTTC.

This clone has more than one count but fewer than ten. V is TRBV19 and J is TRBJ1-2, with D tentatively TRBD1 (6 bases). This CDR3 region has 13 residues. Germline V gene data show CDR1 as LNHDA and CDR2 as SQIVND (reference sequence). Deletions cut 6 bases from V and 6 bases from J, with 14 bases between. In DNA form, the CDR3 reads TGTGCCAGTAGGGAGACAGGAATACATGGCTACACCTTC. Translation: CASRETGIHGYTF.

The rearrangement uses TRBV7-8 and TRBJ2-3, with 13 bases identical to TRBD2. Germline V CDR1 and CDR2: SGHVS, FQNEAQ. The CDR3 runs to 20 residues. Trimming took 1 base from V and 3 from J; bases not matched to a gene: 13. CDR3 coding DNA: TGTGCCAGCAGCTTAGTCGGACTAGCGGGAGTAAGGGGTAGAACAGATACGCAGTATTTT. As protein: CASSLVGLAGVRGRTDTQYF.

The sample holds a few counts of this clone. The rearrangement joins TRBV18 to TRBJ1-1; 8 bases align to TRBD1. Trimming cost V 4 bases and J 1 base; bases outside gene matches: 8. Per the germline V gene, CDR1 is KGHSH and CDR2 is LQKENI. The CDR3 runs to 16 residues. CDR3 region: CASSLQFGQGNTEAFF. CDR3 bases: TGTGCCAGCTCACTACAATTTGGACAGGGGAACACTGAAGCTTTCTTT.

V usage is TRBV21-1 and J usage is TRBJ1-5; whether TRBD1, the table's D call, matches the DNA was not checked. TRBV21-1 is a documented pseudogene. The CDR3 is 18 residues long. CDR3 nucleotide sequence: TGTGCCAGCAGCACCAGGGTGGCAGGGATGAGAATAGGACAGCCCCAGCATTTT. It is translated as CASSTRVAGMRIGQPQHF.

The gene calls are TRBV5-6 and TRBJ2-7, with 12 bases lining up with TRBD2. The CDR3 has 15 amino acids. Germline V CDR1 and CDR2: SGHDT, YYEEEE. V lost 3 bases to trimming and J lost 2 bases; unmatched junction nucleotides: 3. This CDR3 reads CASSSLAGGPYEQYF. Written as DNA, the CDR3 is TGTGCCAGCAGCTCACTAGCGGGAGGCCCCTACGAGCAGTACTTC.

This clone has a handful of counts. The chain employs TRBV7-6 and TRBJ2-7, with D uncertain. The CDR3 has 14 amino acids. Trimming removed 2 bases at V and 5 bases at J, with 13 bases between. Looked up from germline, CDR1 is SGHVS and CDR2 is FNYEAQ. The CDR3 coding sequence is TGTGCCAGCAGCTTATATGAGGATACTAACGAGCAGTACTTC. Translated: CASSLYEDTNEQYF.

This clone occurred once. This sequence joins TRBV14 and TRBJ1-2; no clear D gene. The CDR3 extends over 14 amino acids. The V and J ends lost 0 bases and 4 bases respectively, with 9 bases between them. CDR1 is SGHDN, CDR2 FVKESK, per germline. The CDR3 sequence: CASSQEDICYGYTF. CDR3 sequence (DNA): TGTGCCAGCAGCCAAGAAGACATTTGCTATGGCTACACCTTC.